This entry is about one T cell receptor (beta chain). Its antigen remains undetermined. Per-base quality was not reported, and no clone a single base away is much larger than it. This entry comes from a study of shared clonotypes between healthy human individuals (dated by TCRdb to the early 2020s). In terms of the full investigation: The cohort included three men and a couple of women between 18 and 49 years of age. Per donor, leukapheresis produced somewhere between about 0.9 and 9 billion PBMCs. Blood TCR repertoires of roughly 5 healthy adults were deeply sequenced to estimate repertoire size and the extent of clonotype sharing between individuals. To increase sequencing depth and limit assay-specific biases, different laboratories used diverse techniques to prepare libraries and sequence TCR repertoires. The paper's findings and limits, for the study overall: Pairwise subsampling led to the expectation that sequencing depth would affect the degree of clonotype sharing among donors. Because the study included only a small number of donors, the genetic and exposure-history diversity represented was limited. Sampling was restricted to blood, and TCR repertoires in tissues likely differ from the TCR repertoires found in blood.

TCR CDR3 regions were amplified from genomic DNA by multiplex PCR using the deep immunoSEQ assay. For each cell subset, the extracted genomic DNA was distributed evenly across all wells of several immunoSEQ 96-well plates, and each plate served as one replicate. For unsorted PBMC, each replicate PCR was loaded with about 300 ng genomic DNA, equivalent to about 33,000 T cell genomes. Unsorted PBMC genomic DNA was sequenced across ten immunoSEQ deep assay plates. Purified libraries were quantified with a Qubit 3.0 fluorometer, sized on a Bioanalyzer 2100, and re-quantified with the KAPA Library Quantification kit. Every immunoSEQ 96-well plate was sequenced on a dedicated single-read 150-cycle Illumina NextSeq 550 flow cell. Concerning the study's data processing: The immunoSEQ output contained only junctional sequences without quality scores, so filtering could not match that applied to full-length reads. To assign V/J genes and CDR3, sequences were annotated using PyIR, a Python wrapper for IgBLAST v1.9, with IMGT germline references. Reads were removed for weak V/J assignments (E-value above 1e-6), missing CDR3, stop codons, out-of-frame junctions, or ambiguous translated residues. V3J clonotypes were defined as sequences sharing the same inferred V gene, J gene, and CDR3 amino acid sequence. The percentage overlap between two repertoires was calculated by dividing the number of shared unique clonotypes by the size of the smaller repertoire. RTK rarefaction, the Chao1 estimator, and Recon v2.1 estimates of unobserved clonotypes were used to assess repertoire richness. Imported from immuneACCESS, the table was reduced by TCRdb to in-frame sequences with V and J called. These copies leave out some clones; in studies compared against another copy, an unresolved V gene accounts for under half, and the cause of the remainder is not known. V, J and clone size reflect that table, while D and trimming were determined from the DNA. This sample is represented by over 400,000 clones; more than 75% of them were singletons. The top ten constitute approximately 12% of the sample.

The donors were healthy, HIV-negative adults with no recently reported acute infections or vaccinations. Every donor was a Caucasian adult residing in Nashville, Tennessee, USA. For unsorted samples, approximately 81 million PBMCs were counted, and genomic DNA was extracted using the QIAamp DNA Blood Mini kit. After blood collection by leukapheresis, PBMCs were isolated using Ficoll-Histopaque density gradient centrifugation and then cryopreserved in the vapor phase of liquid nitrogen. The germline V gene provides CDR1 LGHNA and CDR2 YNFKEQ. Reading from cysteine to phenylalanine, the CDR3 counts 13 amino acids. Kept here is only the CDR3 DNA, which spans 39 bases and is read in frame from base 1. V is clipped by 0 bases and J by 6 bases, and the sequence between their germline boundaries is 7 bases long.

What was sequenced was PBMCs. This TCR was sampled from a middle-aged woman in good health. Some clones in this sample may be carry-over from other donors' samples. The rearrangement combines TRBV4-2 with TRBJ2-3; the D gene identity is not certain. The bases are TGTGCCAGCAGCCAAGATCTGGGTGATACGCAGTATTTT. Translated, it reads CASSQDLGDTQYF.